The rows below give T cell receptor beta chains drawn from one sample of a study of blood T cell repertoires in COVID-19. Sequencing used immunoSEQ multiplex PCR; TCRdb keeps in-frame clones, though not all of them. The data contain around 120,000 clones, 87% of them seen just once; the ten biggest clones take up 25% to 30%. Sequenced input: peripheral blood. The origin of the receptors is a woman aged 70-85 years with acute or convalescent COVID-19. The CDR3 runs from the conserved cysteine through the conserved F or W. A D gene is named only where the DNA matches it firmly. Not every row has a clone size; where given, it reads once, few, many or a size class.

size: NA
length: 19
V: TRBV27
D: TRBD2
J: TRBJ2-1
DNA: TGTGCCAGCAGTGCTCCGGGACTAGCGGGGAAGAATCCTTACAATGAGCAGTTCTTC
CDR3: CASSAPGLAGKNPYNEQFF

size: once
length: 16
V: TRBV5-1
D: TRBD2
J: TRBJ2-3
DNA: TGCGCCAGCAGCGACGGGACTACCCACCGCACAGATACGCAGTATTTT
CDR3: CASSDGTTHRTDTQYF

size: NA
length: 14
V: TRBV5-1
D: NA
J: TRBJ2-5
DNA: TGCGCCAGCAGCTTCGGACAGTACCAAGAGACCCAGTACTTC
CDR3: CASSFGQYQETQYF

size: NA
length: 15
V: TRBV7-9
D: TRBD1
J: TRBJ2-7
DNA: TGTGCCAGCAGCTTGCAGGGGACAGGGGGGTACGAGCAGTACTTC
CDR3: CASSLQGTGGYEQYF

size: NA
length: 15
V: TRBV5-6
D: NA
J: TRBJ1-4
DNA: TGTGCCAGCAGCGGCCGGGGAGGAACTAATGAAAAACTGTTTTTT
CDR3: CASSGRGGTNEKLFF

size: NA
length: 16
V: TRBV27
D: NA
J: TRBJ1-2
DNA: TGTGCCAGCAGTTTAAGAGTCCAGGGCGAGAACTATGGCTACACCTTC
CDR3: CASSLRVQGENYGYTF

size: NA
length: 16
V: TRBV4-1
D: NA
J: TRBJ1-2
DNA: TGCGCCAGCAGCCAACCCTACCTCGGACAGTCTTATGGCTACACCTTC
CDR3: CASSQPYLGQSYGYTF

size: few
length: 15
V: TRBV25-1
D: TRBD1
J: TRBJ1-4
DNA: TGTGCCAGCAACAACCCTGGGGACAGGGGAGAAAAACTGTTTTTT
CDR3: CASNNPGDRGEKLFF

size: NA
length: 15
V: TRBV10-2
D: TRBD2
J: TRBJ2-5
DNA: TGCGCCAGCAACGAGCCGGGGGGTGGTGAAGAGACCCAGTACTTC
CDR3: CASNEPGGGEETQYF

size: NA
length: 16
V: TRBV7-9
D: NA
J: TRBJ2-5
DNA: TGTGCCAGCAGCTTACGGGCGGGGGCCCACCAAGAGACCCAGTACTTC
CDR3: CASSLRAGAHQETQYF

size: NA
length: 16
V: TRBV11-1
D: NA
J: TRBJ2-2
DNA: TGTGCCAGCAGCTTAGCTGCTAACAGCCACACCGGGGAGCTGTTTTTT
CDR3: CASSLAANSHTGELFF

size: NA
length: 16
V: TRBV5-1
D: TRBD2
J: TRBJ2-5
DNA: TGCGCCAGCAGCCCGAGGACTAGCGGGGGGTCGGAGACCCAGTACTTC
CDR3: CASSPRTSGGSETQYF

size: NA
length: 17
V: TRBV7-3
D: TRBD2
J: TRBJ2-5
DNA: TGTGCCAGCAGCTTAAGAGGACTAGCGGGGGGGCCAGAGACCCAGTACTTC
CDR3: CASSLRGLAGGPETQYF

size: NA
length: 14
V: TRBV18
D: NA
J: TRBJ1-5
DNA: TGTGCCAGCTCACCTGAACAGGGTGGACAGCCCCAGCATTTT
CDR3: CASSPEQGGQPQHF

size: NA
length: 14
V: TRBV19
D: NA
J: TRBJ1-1
DNA: TGTGCCAGTAGTCTGCCCACAGGAACCTCCTTGGCTTTCTTT
CDR3: CASSLPTGTSLAFF

size: NA
length: 13
V: TRBV6-5
D: NA
J: TRBJ1-5
DNA: TGTGCCACCGAGGGCAGTCCTAATCAGCCCCAGCATTTT
CDR3: CATEGSPNQPQHF

size: NA
length: 17
V: TRBV18
D: NA
J: TRBJ1-4
DNA: TGTGCCAGCTCACCACCTTCCCGGACAGACGGTAATGAAAAACTGTTTTTT
CDR3: CASSPPSRTDGNEKLFF

size: NA
length: 14
V: TRBV9
D: TRBD1
J: TRBJ1-4
DNA: TGTGCCAGCAGCCCGCGGACAGGGTTCGAAAAACTGTTTTTT
CDR3: CASSPRTGFEKLFF

size: NA
length: 13
V: TRBV2
D: TRBD1
J: TRBJ1-1
DNA: TGTGCCAGCATTAAGGACAGGGGGCGCGGGGCTTTCTTT
CDR3: CASIKDRGRGAFF